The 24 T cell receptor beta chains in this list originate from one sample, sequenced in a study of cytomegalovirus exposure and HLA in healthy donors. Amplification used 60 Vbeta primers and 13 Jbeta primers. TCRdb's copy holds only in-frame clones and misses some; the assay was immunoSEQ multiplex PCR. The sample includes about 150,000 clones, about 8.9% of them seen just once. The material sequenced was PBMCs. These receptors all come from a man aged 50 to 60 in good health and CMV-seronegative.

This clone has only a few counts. DNA of the CDR3: TGTGCCAGCAGCTTCGGATTGAAGGGGCGCGTTAACTATGGCTACACCTTC. It yields the protein CASSFGLKGRVNYGYTF. The rearrangement joins TRBV7-9 to TRBJ1-2; weak D call: TRBD1 (5 bases). V lost 3 bases, J lost 1 base, and 18 bases lay in between. The CDR3 runs to 17 residues. The germline V gene encodes CDR1 SEHNR and CDR2 FQNEAQ (reference sequence).

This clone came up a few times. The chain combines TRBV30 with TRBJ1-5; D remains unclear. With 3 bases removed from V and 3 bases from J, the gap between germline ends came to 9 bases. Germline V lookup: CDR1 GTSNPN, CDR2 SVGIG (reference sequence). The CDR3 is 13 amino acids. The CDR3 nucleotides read TGTGCCTGGAGCCTAGGAGACAATCAGCCCCAGCATTTT. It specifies CAWSLGDNQPQHF.

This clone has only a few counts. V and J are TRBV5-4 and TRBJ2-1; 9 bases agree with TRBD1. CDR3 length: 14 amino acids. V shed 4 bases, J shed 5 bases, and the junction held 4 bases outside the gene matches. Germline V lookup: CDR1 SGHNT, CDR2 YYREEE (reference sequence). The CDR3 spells CASSGRTGDNEQFF. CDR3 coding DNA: TGTGCCAGCAGCGGGCGGACAGGGGACAATGAGCAGTTCTTC.

The CDR3 loop reads CASSPDRRNEKLFF. Written as DNA, the CDR3 is TGTGCCAGCAGCCCCGACAGGCGTAATGAAAAACTGTTTTTT. J is TRBJ1-4 and V is TRBV27, with a weak D call TRBD1 (6 bases). The germline V gene encodes CDR1 MNHEY and CDR2 SMNVEV (reference sequence). This CDR3 has 14 amino acids. The V end lost 6 bases, the J end lost 4 bases, and 12 bases lay between the germline ends.

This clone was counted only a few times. The CDR3 is CASRPEIGKDTEAFF. The CDR3 nucleotides are TGTGCCAGCAGACCCGAGATCGGGAAGGACACTGAAGCTTTCTTT. The gene calls are TRBV16 and TRBJ1-1, with D uncertain. This CDR3 is 15 amino acids long. Germline CDR1 and CDR2: KGHSY and FQNENV. V gave up 6 bases and J gave up 3 bases, with 17 bases separating them.

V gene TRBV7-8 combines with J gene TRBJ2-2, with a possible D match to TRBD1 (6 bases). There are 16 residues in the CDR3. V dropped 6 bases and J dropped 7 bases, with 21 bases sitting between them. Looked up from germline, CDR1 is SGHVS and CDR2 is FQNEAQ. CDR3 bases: TGTGCCAGCAGTCCTCCTTACAGGGTTGGCATCGGGGAGCTGTTTTTT. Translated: CASSPPYRVGIGELFF. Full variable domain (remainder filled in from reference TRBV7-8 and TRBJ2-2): GAGVSQSPRYKVAKRGQDVALRCDPISGHVSLFWYQQALGQGPEFLTYFQNEAQLDKSGLPSDRFFAERPEGSVSTLKIQRTQQEDSAVYLCASSPPYRVGIGELFFGEGSRLTVL.

The CDR3, as DNA: TGCAGCGTCAGGACAGCAAATCAGCCCCAGCATTTT. Translation: CSVRTANQPQHF. The chain uses TRBV29-1 and TRBJ1-5, with D tentatively TRBD1 (6 bases). In germline, CDR1 is SQVTM, CDR2 ANQGSEA. The CDR3 covers 12 residues. V was cut by 6 bases and J by 4 bases, with 10 bases left in between. Variable domain in full (rest from reference TRBV29-1 and TRBJ1-5): SAVISQKPSRDICQRGTSLTIQCQVDSQVTMMFWYRQQPGQSLTLIATANQGSEATYESGFVIDKFPISRPNLTFSTLTVSNMSPEDSSIYLCSVRTANQPQHFGDGTRLSIL.

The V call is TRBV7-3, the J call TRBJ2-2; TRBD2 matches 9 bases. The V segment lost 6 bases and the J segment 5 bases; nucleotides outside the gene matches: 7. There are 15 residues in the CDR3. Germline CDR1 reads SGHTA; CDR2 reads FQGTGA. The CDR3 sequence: CASSPGLAQTGELFF. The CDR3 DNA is TGTGCCAGCAGTCCGGGACTAGCCCAGACCGGGGAGCTGTTTTTT.

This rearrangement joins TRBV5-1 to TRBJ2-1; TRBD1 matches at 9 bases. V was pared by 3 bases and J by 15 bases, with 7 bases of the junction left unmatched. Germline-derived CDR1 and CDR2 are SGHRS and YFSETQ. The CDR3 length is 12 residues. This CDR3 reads CASSSPGQGTFF. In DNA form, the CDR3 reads TGCGCCAGCAGCTCTCCGGGACAGGGAACGTTCTTC.

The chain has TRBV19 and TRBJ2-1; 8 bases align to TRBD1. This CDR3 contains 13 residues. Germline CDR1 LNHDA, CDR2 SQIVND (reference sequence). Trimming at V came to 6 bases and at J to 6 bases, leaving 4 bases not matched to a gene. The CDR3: CASSTTGANEQFF. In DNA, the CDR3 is TGTGCCAGTAGCACGACAGGGGCCAATGAGCAGTTCTTC.

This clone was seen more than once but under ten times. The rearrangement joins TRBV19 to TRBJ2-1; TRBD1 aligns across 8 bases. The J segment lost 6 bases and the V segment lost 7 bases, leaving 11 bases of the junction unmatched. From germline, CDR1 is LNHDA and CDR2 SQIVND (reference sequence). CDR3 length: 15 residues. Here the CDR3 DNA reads TGTGCCAGTACCCCGGACAGGGCCCCCTCCAATGAGCAGTTCTTC. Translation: CASTPDRAPSNEQFF.

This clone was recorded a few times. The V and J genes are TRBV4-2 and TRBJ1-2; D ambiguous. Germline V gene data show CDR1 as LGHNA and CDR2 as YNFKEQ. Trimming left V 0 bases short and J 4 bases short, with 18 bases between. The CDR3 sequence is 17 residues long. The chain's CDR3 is CASSQDQAQAVLYGYTF. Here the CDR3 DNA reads TGTGCCAGCAGCCAAGATCAAGCTCAGGCAGTCCTCTATGGCTACACCTTC.

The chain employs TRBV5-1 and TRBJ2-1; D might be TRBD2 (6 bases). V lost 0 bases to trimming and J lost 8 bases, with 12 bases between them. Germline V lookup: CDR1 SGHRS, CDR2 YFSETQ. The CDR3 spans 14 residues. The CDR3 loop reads CASSLGLDIDEQFF. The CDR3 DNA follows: TGCGCCAGCAGCTTGGGACTAGACATAGATGAGCAGTTCTTC.

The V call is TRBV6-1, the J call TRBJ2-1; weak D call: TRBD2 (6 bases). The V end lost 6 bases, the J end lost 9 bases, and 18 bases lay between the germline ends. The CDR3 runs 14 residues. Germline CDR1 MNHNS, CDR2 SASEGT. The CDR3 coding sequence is TGTGCCAGCAGGCTTCTAGGCCTGGGGGGTGAGCAGTTCTTC. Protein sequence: CASRLLGLGGEQFF.

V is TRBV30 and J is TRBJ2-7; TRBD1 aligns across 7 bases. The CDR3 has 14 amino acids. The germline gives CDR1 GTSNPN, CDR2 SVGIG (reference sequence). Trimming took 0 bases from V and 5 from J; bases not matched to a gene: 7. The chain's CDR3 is CAWSVGRGRDEQYF. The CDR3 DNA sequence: TGTGCCTGGAGTGTAGGTAGGGGGCGAGACGAGCAGTACTTC.

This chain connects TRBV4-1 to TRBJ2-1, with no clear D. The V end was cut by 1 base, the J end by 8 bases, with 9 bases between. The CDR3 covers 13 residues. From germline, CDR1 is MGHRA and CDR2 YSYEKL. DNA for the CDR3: TGCGCCAGCAGCCAAGTAGTACGGGATGAGCAGTTCTTC. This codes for CASSQVVRDEQFF.

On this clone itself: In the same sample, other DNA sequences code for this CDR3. DNA of the CDR3: TGCGCCAGCAGCTTGGTGGCGGGAGGTTCCTACGAGCAGTACTTC. Its translation: CASSLVAGGSYEQYF. The genes are TRBV5-1 and TRBJ2-7; 8 nucleotides match TRBD2. Germline V CDR1 and CDR2: SGHRS, YFSETQ. The CDR3 runs to 15 residues. After removal of 0 bases from V and 1 base from J, the junction contained 3 bases not matched to a gene.

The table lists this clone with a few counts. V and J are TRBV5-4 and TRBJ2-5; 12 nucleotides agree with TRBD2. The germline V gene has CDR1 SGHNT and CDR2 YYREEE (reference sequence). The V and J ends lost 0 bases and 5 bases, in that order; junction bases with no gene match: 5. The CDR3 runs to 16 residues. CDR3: CASSLDLAGGRETQYF. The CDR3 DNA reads TGTGCCAGCAGCTTGGATCTAGCGGGGGGGCGTGAGACCCAGTACTTC.

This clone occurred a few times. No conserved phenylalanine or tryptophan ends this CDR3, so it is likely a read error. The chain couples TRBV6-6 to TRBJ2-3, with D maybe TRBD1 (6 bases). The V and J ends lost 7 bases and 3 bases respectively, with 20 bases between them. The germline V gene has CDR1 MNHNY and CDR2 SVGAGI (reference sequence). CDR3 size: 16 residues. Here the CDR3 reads CASTLNTGILTDTQYV. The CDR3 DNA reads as TGTGCCAGCACCCTAAATACAGGGATCCTTACAGATACGCAGTATGTT.

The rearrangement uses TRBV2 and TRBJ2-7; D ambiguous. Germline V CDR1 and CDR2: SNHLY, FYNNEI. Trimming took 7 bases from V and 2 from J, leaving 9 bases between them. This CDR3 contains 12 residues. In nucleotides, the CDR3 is TGTGCCAGCATTTTTCCCGCCTACGAGCAGTACTTC. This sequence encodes CASIFPAYEQYF.

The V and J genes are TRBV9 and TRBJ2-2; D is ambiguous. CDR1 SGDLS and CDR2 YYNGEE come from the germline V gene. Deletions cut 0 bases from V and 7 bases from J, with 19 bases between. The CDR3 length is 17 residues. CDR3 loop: CASSVVPSFRGLGELFF. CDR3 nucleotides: TGTGCCAGCAGCGTAGTGCCTAGTTTTAGAGGCCTCGGGGAGCTGTTTTTT.

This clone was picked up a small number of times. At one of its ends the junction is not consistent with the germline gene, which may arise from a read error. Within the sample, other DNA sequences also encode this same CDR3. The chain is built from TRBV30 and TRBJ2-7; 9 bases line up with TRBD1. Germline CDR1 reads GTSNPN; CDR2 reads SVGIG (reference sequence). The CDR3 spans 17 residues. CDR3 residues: CAWSPYSGTGSPYEQYF. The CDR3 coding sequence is TGTGCCTGGAGTCCTTATTCCGGGACAGGGTCCCCTTACGAGCAGTACTTT.

The CDR3 sequence is CASSSRGQGATQYF. CDR3 sequence (DNA): TGTGCCAGCAGTTCTAGAGGACAGGGGGCGACCCAGTACTTC. The chain joins TRBV6-1 to TRBJ2-5; 11 nucleotides align to TRBD1. Germline values: CDR1 MNHNS, CDR2 SASEGT. This CDR3 spans 14 amino acids. V trimming: 5 bases; J trimming: 7 bases; junction bases outside the gene matches: 6.

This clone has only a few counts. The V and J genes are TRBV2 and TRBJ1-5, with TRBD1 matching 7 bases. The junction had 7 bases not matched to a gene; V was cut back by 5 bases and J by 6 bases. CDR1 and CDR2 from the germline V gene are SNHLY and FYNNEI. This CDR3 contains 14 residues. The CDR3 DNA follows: TGTGCCAGCAGTATGACAGGGCGGGCTCAGCCCCAGCATTTT. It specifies CASSMTGRAQPQHF.